The rows below give T cell receptor beta chains drawn from one sample of a study of identical twins. One entry per CDR3 protein results from TCRdb running MiXCR on the 5' RACE reads. The sample gives hundreds of thousands of distinct CDR3 sequences, roughly 6% of which show up once; 1.5% to 2% is in the top ten. Sequencing used naive T cells sorted from blood. These TCRs come from a man younger than 35 in good health. CDR3s include the opening cysteine and the closing phenylalanine or tryptophan. A D gene is named only where the DNA matches it firmly. Only part of the rows carry a size: once, few, many, or a class if the clone is expanded.

v_gene: TRBV5-1
d_gene: -
j_gene: TRBJ1-1
abundance: many
CDR3aa: CASSLAGWGINTEAFF
CDR3nt: TGCGCCAGCAGCTTGGCCGGGTGGGGGATCAACACTGAAGCTTTCTTT

v_gene: TRBV5-1
d_gene: -
j_gene: TRBJ1-5
abundance: many
CDR3aa: CASSLDMGQPQHF
CDR3nt: TGCGCCAGCAGCTTGGATATGGGTCAGCCCCAGCATTTT

v_gene: TRBV7-2
d_gene: -
j_gene: TRBJ1-1
abundance: few
CDR3aa: CASSRQSQNTEAFF
CDR3nt: TGTGCCAGCAGCCGACAGAGCCAGAACACTGAAGCTTTCTTT

v_gene: TRBV5-1
d_gene: -
j_gene: TRBJ2-7
abundance: many
CDR3aa: CASSLDQSSYEQYF
CDR3nt: TGCGCCAGCAGCTTGGACCAGAGCTCCTACGAGCAGTACTTC

v_gene: TRBV5-1
d_gene: -
j_gene: TRBJ2-3
abundance: many
CDR3aa: CASWEGTTPTDTQYF
CDR3nt: TGCGCCAGCTGGGAAGGGACAACCCCGACAGATACGCAGTATTTT

v_gene: TRBV29-1
d_gene: -
j_gene: TRBJ2-7
abundance: few
CDR3aa: CSVEGPGELSYEQYF
CDR3nt: TGCAGCGTTGAAGGCCCCGGGGAACTGTCCTACGAGCAGTACTTC

v_gene: TRBV20-1
d_gene: -
j_gene: TRBJ2-7
abundance: many
CDR3aa: CSAPFTAFYEQYF
CDR3nt: TGCAGTGCCCCATTTACAGCCTTCTACGAGCAGTACTTC

v_gene: TRBV6-1
d_gene: TRBD2
j_gene: TRBJ2-3
abundance: few
CDR3aa: CASSRGGRRTDTQYF
CDR3nt: TGTGCCAGCAGTCGTGGCGGGAGACGCACAGATACGCAGTATTTT

v_gene: TRBV6-2/TRBV6-3
d_gene: -
j_gene: TRBJ2-2
abundance: many
CDR3aa: CASSRPRDFDTGELFF
CDR3nt: TGTGCCAGCAGTCGCCCCCGGGACTTCGACACCGGGGAGCTGTTTTTT

v_gene: TRBV25-1
d_gene: TRBD1
j_gene: TRBJ1-1
abundance: few
CDR3aa: CASSEYSGQLNTEAFF
CDR3nt: TGTGCCAGCAGTGAATACTCGGGACAGCTGAACACTGAAGCTTTCTTT

v_gene: TRBV7-8
d_gene: TRBD2
j_gene: TRBJ2-1
abundance: few
CDR3aa: CASSLTAGGPWNEQFF
CDR3nt: TGTGCCAGCAGCTTGACAGCGGGAGGGCCTTGGAATGAGCAGTTCTTC

v_gene: TRBV21-1
d_gene: -
j_gene: TRBJ2-7
abundance: -
CDR3aa: CASSTWISCEQYF
CDR3nt: TGTGCCAGCAGCACCTGGATCTCCTGTGAGCAGTACTTC

v_gene: TRBV7-8
d_gene: TRBD1
j_gene: TRBJ1-1
abundance: -
CDR3aa: CASSYHRDRGSLDTEAFF
CDR3nt: TGTGCCAGCAGCTACCACCGGGACAGGGGGTCTCTTGACACTGAAGCTTTCTTT

v_gene: TRBV5-6
d_gene: -
j_gene: TRBJ1-2
abundance: few
CDR3aa: CASSLGYGFYYGYTF
CDR3nt: TGTGCCAGCAGCTTGGGGTACGGGTTCTACTATGGCTACACCTTC

v_gene: TRBV6-5
d_gene: TRBD2
j_gene: TRBJ2-7
abundance: many
CDR3aa: CASSYSIWKIGGEQYF
CDR3nt: TGTGCCAGCAGTTACTCGATATGGAAAATCGGGGGGGAGCAGTACTTC

v_gene: TRBV7-9
d_gene: -
j_gene: TRBJ2-5
abundance: many
CDR3aa: CASSSYIGTIQAQYF
CDR3nt: TGTGCCAGCAGCTCCTACATAGGGACAATCCAAGCCCAGTACTTC

v_gene: TRBV20-1
d_gene: TRBD1
j_gene: TRBJ2-2
abundance: -
CDR3aa: CSARSTGQGAAGELFF
CDR3nt: TGCAGTGCTAGATCGACGGGACAGGGGGCGGCCGGGGAGCTGTTTTTT

v_gene: TRBV2
d_gene: -
j_gene: TRBJ2-7
abundance: few
CDR3aa: CASSTGTHSYEQYF
CDR3nt: TGTGCCAGCAGTACCGGGACTCACTCCTACGAGCAGTACTTC

v_gene: TRBV20-1
d_gene: TRBD2
j_gene: TRBJ2-5
abundance: many
CDR3aa: CSAREGAGRLQETQYF
CDR3nt: TGCAGTGCTAGAGAAGGAGCGGGACGCCTCCAAGAGACCCAGTACTTC

v_gene: TRBV20-1
d_gene: -
j_gene: TRBJ1-4
abundance: many
CDR3aa: CSARERVTNEKLFF
CDR3nt: TGCAGTGCTAGAGAAAGGGTGACTAATGAAAAACTGTTTTTT

v_gene: TRBV7-9
d_gene: TRBD1
j_gene: TRBJ2-4
abundance: few
CDR3aa: CASSWGQGENIQYF
CDR3nt: TGTGCCAGCAGCTGGGGCCAGGGGGAAAACATTCAGTACTTC

v_gene: TRBV21-1
d_gene: -
j_gene: TRBJ1-1
abundance: -
CDR3aa: CASSKPVWGGPGAFF
CDR3nt: TGTGCCAGCAGCAAGCCGGTTTGGGGGGGCCCCGGAGCTTTCTTT

v_gene: TRBV12-3/TRBV12-4
d_gene: -
j_gene: TRBJ2-4
abundance: few
CDR3aa: CASSFKQVKNIQYF
CDR3nt: TGTGCCAGCAGTTTCAAACAAGTGAAAAACATTCAGTACTTC

v_gene: TRBV7-2
d_gene: -
j_gene: TRBJ2-7
abundance: -
CDR3aa: CASSLVTPLGEQYF
CDR3nt: TGTGCCAGCAGCTTAGTAACTCCCCTGGGCGAGCAGTACTTC

v_gene: TRBV6-1
d_gene: -
j_gene: TRBJ1-5
abundance: few
CDR3aa: CASSEERPQPQHF
CDR3nt: TGTGCCAGCAGTGAAGAGAGGCCTCAGCCCCAGCATTTT

v_gene: TRBV7-2
d_gene: -
j_gene: TRBJ2-2
abundance: -
CDR3aa: CASSLDVDTGELFF
CDR3nt: TGTGCCAGCAGCTTAGATGTTGACACCGGGGAGCTGTTTTTT

v_gene: TRBV5-5
d_gene: -
j_gene: TRBJ2-1
abundance: many
CDR3aa: CASSLVGSIYNEQFF
CDR3nt: TGTGCCAGCAGCTTGGTGGGGAGTATCTACAATGAGCAGTTCTTC

v_gene: TRBV4-3
d_gene: TRBD1
j_gene: TRBJ2-7
abundance: few
CDR3aa: CASSRTRDRAYEQYF
CDR3nt: TGCGCCAGCAGCCGAACCCGGGACAGGGCCTACGAGCAGTACTTC

v_gene: TRBV5-6
d_gene: TRBD1
j_gene: TRBJ1-3
abundance: many
CDR3aa: CASSPDRDNTIYF
CDR3nt: TGTGCCAGCAGCCCCGACAGGGATAACACCATATATTTT

v_gene: TRBV15
d_gene: -
j_gene: TRBJ1-6
abundance: many
CDR3aa: CATASSYNSPLHF
CDR3nt: TGTGCCACGGCGAGCTCCTATAATTCACCCCTCCACTTT